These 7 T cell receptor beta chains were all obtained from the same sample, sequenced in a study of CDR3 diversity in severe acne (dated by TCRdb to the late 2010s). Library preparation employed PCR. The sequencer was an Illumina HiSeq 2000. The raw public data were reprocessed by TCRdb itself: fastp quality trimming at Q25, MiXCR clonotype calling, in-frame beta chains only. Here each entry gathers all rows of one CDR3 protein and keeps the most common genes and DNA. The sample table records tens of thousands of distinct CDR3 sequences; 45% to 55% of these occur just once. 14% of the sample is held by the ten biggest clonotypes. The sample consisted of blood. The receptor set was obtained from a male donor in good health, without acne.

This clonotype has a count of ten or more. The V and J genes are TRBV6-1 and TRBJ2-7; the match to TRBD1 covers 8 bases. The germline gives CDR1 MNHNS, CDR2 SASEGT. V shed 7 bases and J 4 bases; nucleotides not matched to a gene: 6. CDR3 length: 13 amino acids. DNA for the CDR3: TGTGCCAGCACGGGACAGGTAAATTACGAGCAGTACTTC. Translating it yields CASTGQVNYEQYF.

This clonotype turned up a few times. As DNA, the CDR3 is TGTGCCACCAGCAGAGGACAGAACAGAAGGACTGAAGCTTTCTTT. This sequence encodes CATSRGQNRRTEAFF. This sequence joins TRBV15 and TRBJ1-1; possibly TRBD1 for D (5 bases). Germline CDR1 is LNHNV and CDR2 is YYDKDF (reference sequence). The CDR3 length is 15 residues. The ends were cut back, 1 base at V and 5 bases at J, with 14 bases in the middle.

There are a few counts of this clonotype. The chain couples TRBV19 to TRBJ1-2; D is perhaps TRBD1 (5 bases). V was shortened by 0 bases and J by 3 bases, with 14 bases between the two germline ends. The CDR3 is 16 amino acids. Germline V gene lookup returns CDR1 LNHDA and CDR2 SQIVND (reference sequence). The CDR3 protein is CASSIDTDSNYYGYTF. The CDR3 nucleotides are TGTGCCAGTAGTATAGACACCGACAGTAACTACTATGGCTACACCTTC.

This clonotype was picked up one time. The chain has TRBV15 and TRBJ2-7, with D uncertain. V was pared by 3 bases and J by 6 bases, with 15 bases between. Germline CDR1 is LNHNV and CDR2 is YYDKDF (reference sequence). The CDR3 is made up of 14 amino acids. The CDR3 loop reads CATSSDNGQAEQYF. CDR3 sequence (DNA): TGTGCCACCAGCAGCGATAATGGGCAGGCCGAGCAGTACTTC.

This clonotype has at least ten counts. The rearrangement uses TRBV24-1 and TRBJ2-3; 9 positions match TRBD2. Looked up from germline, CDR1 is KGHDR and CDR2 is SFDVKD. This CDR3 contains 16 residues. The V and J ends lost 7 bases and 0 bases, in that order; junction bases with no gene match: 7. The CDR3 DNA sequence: TGTGCCACCAGGTTTACTAGCGGGCCAAGCACAGATACGCAGTATTTT. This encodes CATRFTSGPSTDTQYF.

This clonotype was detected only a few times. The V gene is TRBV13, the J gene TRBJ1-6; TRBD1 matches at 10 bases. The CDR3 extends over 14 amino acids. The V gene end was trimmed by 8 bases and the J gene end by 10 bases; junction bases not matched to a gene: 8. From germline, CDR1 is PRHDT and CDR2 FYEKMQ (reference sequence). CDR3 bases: TGTGCCAGCCGGACGGGGGACAGGGGCTCACCCCTCCACTTT. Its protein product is CASRTGDRGSPLHF.

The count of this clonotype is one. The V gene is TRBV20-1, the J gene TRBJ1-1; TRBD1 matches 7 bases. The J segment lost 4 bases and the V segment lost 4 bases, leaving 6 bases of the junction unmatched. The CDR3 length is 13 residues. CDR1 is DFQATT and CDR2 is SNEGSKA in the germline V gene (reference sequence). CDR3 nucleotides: TGCAGTGCTACAAGACAGGGTACCACTGAAGCTTTCTTT. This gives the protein CSATRQGTTEAFF.